The text below deals with one TCR beta chain. The data stem from a study of cytomegalovirus exposure and HLA in healthy donors. It was with 60 Vbeta and 13 Jbeta primers that the PCR ran. Some clones are missing from TCRdb's copy, which holds only in-frame ones; the method was immunoSEQ multiplex PCR. Of 120,000 or so clones in the sample, approximately 72% were seen once. V shed 0 bases and J shed 0 bases, with 13 bases lying between them. This CDR3 comprises 17 residues. From germline, CDR1 is SGDLS and CDR2 YYNGEE. This sequence joins TRBV9 and TRBJ2-1, with no clear D. The clonotype originates from a man younger than 35 in good health and CMV-seronegative. Sequences were obtained from PBMCs. CDR3 coding DNA: TGTGCCAGCAGCGTAGAGGCGCGGAACCCCTCCTACAATGAGCAGTTCTTC. It is translated as CASSVEARNPSYNEQFF.